This TCR beta chain was retrieved from a study of OX40 agonist ivuxolimab in advanced cancers. Broadly, across the study: Ivuxolimab, which targeted the costimulatory receptor OX40 (CD134), was an agonistic, fully human IgG2 monoclonal antibody. Intravenous ivuxolimab was administered to patients every 2 weeks at six dose levels: 0.01, 0.1, 0.3, 1.5, 3 and 10 mg/kg. Patients were allowed to have had prior anti-PD-1, anti-PD-L1 or anti-CTLA-4 therapy, and around 40% of the dose-escalation patients had previously received checkpoint inhibitors. The paper covers the monotherapy dose-escalation part of the phase I ivuxolimab trial, which included N ≈ 50 patients. Three dose-escalation patients achieved partial responses, one with hepatocellular carcinoma and two with cutaneous melanoma. Of the roughly 52 dose-escalation patients, hepatocellular carcinoma was present in about 20, melanoma in some 15, renal cell carcinoma in 9 and head and neck cancer in 9. Peripheral TCRbeta sequencing was intended to test whether TCR sequence diversity was altered and clonal T-cell expansion was caused by ivuxolimab. In the dose-escalation cohort, roughly four fifths of patients were male, and the mean age was roughly 60 years, with a range of roughly 20 to 80. On the study overall, not on this receptor specifically: At doses from 0.1 to 3.0 mg/kg, clonal expansion was seen in both CD4+ and CD8+ blood T cells between baseline and week 6. The antigen specificity of the peripheral T cells that underwent clonal expansion was not determined. Low levels of normalized T-cell clonal expansion were also seen in some nonresponding patients. In the 0.1-3.0 mg/kg groups, partial responders were among the patients with the lowest normalized peripheral clonal expansion, particularly in CD8+ T cells. After ivuxolimab, more expanded clones were found on average in CD8+ T cells than in CD4+ T cells.

The CDR3 covers 17 residues, taking in both the cysteine and the phenylalanine. Only the CDR3 portion is preserved as DNA: 51 bases, with reading frame beginning at the first base. The germline V gene supplies CDR1 MNHNS and CDR2 SASEGT. V is pared back by 4 bases and J by 4 bases, with 19 bases lying between the germline termini. Details on this clone: Which antigen it targets is not known. No much larger clonotype is one base removed from it; base qualities were not supplied.

To sequence the TCRbeta CDR3 region, genomic DNA was isolated from the sorted cells. The immunoSEQ Assay was used to sequence the TCRbeta CDR3 regions. The clones in this table, taken by TCRdb from immuneACCESS, are in-frame only. Not every clone is retained; where verified, under half of the shortfall comes from an unresolved V gene, and the cause of the rest is unknown. The sample table shows tens of thousands of clones, and 75% to 90% are seen once. Of the sample, under 2% is held by the ten largest clones. Patients with a history of autoimmune disease or receiving systemic immunosuppression were excluded from the trial. In every dose cohort, peripheral blood was drawn for TCR sequencing at baseline, cycle 4 day 1, and cycle 7 day 1. The samples were drawn from a first-in-human, open-label, multicenter phase I dose-escalation trial of ivuxolimab. Adults with locally advanced or metastatic melanoma, renal cell, hepatocellular, or head and neck squamous cell carcinoma were enrolled in the trial. Before TCR sequencing, CD4+ and CD8+ T cells were separately sorted from peripheral blood.

The chain is made from TRBV6-1 and TRBJ2-2; the D region possibly corresponds to TRBD1 (6 bases align). The source was CD4+ or CD8+ T cells sorted from blood, collected in a trial of the OX40 agonist ivuxolimab. This receptor was obtained from an adult with an advanced solid tumor such as melanoma, head and neck, liver or kidney cancer. DNA sequence: TGTGCCAGCAGTGCCCAGGGGTATACCCTAAGCACCGGGGAGCTGTTTTTT. Protein translation: CASSAQGYTLSTGELFF.